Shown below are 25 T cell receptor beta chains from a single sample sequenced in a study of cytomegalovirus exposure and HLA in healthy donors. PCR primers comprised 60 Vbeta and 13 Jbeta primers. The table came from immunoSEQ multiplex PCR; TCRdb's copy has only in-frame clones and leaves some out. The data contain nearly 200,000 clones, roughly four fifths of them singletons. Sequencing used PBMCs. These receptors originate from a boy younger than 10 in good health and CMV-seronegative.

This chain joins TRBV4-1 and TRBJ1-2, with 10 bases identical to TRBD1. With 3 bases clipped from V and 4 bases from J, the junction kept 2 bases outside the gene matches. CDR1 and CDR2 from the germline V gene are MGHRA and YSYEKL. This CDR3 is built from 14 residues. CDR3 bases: TGCGCCAGCAGCCACAGACAGGGGGCCTATGGCTACACCTTC. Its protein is CASSHRQGAYGYTF.

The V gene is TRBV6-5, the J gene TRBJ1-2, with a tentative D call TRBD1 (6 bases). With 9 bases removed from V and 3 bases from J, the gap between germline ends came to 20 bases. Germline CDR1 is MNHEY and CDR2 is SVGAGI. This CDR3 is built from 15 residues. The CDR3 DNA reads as TGTGCCAGTCAACCGTCCGGGGGGCGCGACTATGGCTACACCTTC. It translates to CASQPSGGRDYGYTF.

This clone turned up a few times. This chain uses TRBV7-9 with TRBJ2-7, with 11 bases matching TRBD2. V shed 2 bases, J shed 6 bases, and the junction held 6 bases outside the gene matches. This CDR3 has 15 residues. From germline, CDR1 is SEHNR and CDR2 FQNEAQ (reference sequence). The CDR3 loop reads CASSLLAGGRVEQYF. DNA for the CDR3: TGTGCCAGCAGCTTATTAGCGGGGGGGCGGGTCGAGCAGTACTTC. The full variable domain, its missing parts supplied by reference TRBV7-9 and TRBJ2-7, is DTGVSQNPRHKITKRGQNVTFRCDPISEHNRLYWYRQTLGQGPEFLTYFQNEAQLEKSRLLSDRFSAERPKGSFSTLEIQRTEQGDSAMYLCASSLLAGGRVEQYFGPGTRLTVT.

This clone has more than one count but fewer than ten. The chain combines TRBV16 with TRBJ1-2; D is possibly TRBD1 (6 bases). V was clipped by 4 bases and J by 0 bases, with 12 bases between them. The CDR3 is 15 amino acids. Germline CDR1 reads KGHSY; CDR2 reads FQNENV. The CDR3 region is CASSLPGVANYGYTF. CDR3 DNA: TGTGCCAGCAGCCTTCCAGGGGTAGCTAACTATGGCTACACCTTC. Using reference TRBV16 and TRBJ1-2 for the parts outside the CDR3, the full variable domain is GEEVAQTPKHLVRGEGQKAKLYCAPIKGHSYVFWYQQVLKNEFKFLISFQNENVFDETGMPKERFSAKCLPNSPCSLEIQATKLEDSAVYFCASSLPGVANYGYTFGSGTRLTVV.

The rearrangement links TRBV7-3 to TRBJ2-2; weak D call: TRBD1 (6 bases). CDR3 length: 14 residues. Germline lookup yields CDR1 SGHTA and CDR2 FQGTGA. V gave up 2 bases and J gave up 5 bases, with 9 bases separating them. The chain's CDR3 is CASSLQGRTGELFF. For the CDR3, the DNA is TGTGCCAGCAGCTTACAGGGGAGAACCGGGGAGCTGTTTTTT.

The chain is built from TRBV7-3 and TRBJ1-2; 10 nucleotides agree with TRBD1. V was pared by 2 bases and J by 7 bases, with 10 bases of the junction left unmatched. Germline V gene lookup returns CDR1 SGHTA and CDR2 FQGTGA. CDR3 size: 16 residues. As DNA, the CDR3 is TGTGCCAGCAGCTTATCCTCGGGACAGGGGACGGCTGGCTACACCTTC. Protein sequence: CASSLSSGQGTAGYTF.

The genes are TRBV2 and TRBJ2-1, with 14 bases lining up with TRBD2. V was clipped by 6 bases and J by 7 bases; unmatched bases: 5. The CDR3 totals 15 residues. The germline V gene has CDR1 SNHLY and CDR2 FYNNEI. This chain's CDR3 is CASSGLAGGGNEQFF. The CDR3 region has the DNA TGTGCCAGCAGCGGACTAGCGGGGGGAGGGAATGAGCAGTTCTTC.

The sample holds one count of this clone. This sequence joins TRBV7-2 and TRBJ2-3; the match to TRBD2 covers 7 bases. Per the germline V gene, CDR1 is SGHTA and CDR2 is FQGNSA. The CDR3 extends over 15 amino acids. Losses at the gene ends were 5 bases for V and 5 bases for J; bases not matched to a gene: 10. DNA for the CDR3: TGTGCCAGCAGCAAGACGGGGGGAGTGGGAGATACGCAGTATTTT. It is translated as CASSKTGGVGDTQYF.

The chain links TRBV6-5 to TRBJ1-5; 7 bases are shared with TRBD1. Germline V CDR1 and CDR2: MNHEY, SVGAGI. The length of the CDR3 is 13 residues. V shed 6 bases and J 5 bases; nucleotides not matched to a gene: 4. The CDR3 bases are TGTGCCAGCAGGAGGGGGCTGGATCAGCCCCAGCATTTT. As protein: CASRRGLDQPQHF.

The CDR3 sequence: CASSATSDTQYF. The CDR3 DNA is TGCGCCAGCAGTGCGACATCAGATACGCAGTATTTT. V is TRBV10-2 and J is TRBJ2-3; no clear D gene. The ends were cut back, 4 bases at V and 4 bases at J, with 6 bases in the middle. CDR3 length: 12 residues. In germline, CDR1 is WSHSY, CDR2 SAAADI.

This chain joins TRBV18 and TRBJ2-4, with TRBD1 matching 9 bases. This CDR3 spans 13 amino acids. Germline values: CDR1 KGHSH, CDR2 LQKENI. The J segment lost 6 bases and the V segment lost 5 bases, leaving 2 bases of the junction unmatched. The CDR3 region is CASSEGQGNIQYF. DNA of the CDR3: TGTGCCAGCTCAGAGGGACAGGGAAACATTCAGTACTTC. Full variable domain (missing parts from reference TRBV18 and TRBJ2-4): NAGVMQNPRHLVRRRGQEARLRCSPMKGHSHVYWYRQLPEEGLKFMVYLQKENIIDESGMPKERFSAEFPKEGPSILRIQQVVRGDSAAYFCASSEGQGNIQYFGAGTRLSVL.

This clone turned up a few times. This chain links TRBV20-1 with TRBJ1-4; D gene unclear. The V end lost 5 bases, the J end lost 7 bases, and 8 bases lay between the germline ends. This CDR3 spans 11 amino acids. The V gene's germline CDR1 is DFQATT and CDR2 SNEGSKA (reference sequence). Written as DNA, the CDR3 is TGCAGTGCTCTTCTTCTTGAAAAACTGTTTTTT. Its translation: CSALLLEKLFF.

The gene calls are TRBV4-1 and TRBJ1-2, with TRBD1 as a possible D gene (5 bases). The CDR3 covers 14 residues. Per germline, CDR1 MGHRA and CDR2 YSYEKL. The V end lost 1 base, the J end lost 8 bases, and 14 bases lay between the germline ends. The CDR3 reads CASSQAQALGGYTF. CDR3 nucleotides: TGCGCCAGCAGCCAAGCACAGGCCCTAGGAGGCTACACCTTC.

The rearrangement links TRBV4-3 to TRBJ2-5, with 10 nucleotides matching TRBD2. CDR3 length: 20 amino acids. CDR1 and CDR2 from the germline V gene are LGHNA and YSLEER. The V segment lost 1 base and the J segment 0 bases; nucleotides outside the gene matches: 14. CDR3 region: CASSQGRSGGAEGHQETQYF. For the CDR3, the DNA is TGCGCCAGCAGCCAAGGGAGGAGCGGGGGGGCCGAAGGACACCAAGAGACCCAGTACTTC.

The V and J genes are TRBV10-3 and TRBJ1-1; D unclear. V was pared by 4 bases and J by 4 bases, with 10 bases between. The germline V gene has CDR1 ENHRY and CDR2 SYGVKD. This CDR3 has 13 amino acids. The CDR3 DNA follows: TGTGCCATCAGTGTGAGGGAGGCCACTGAAGCTTTCTTT. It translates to CAISVREATEAFF.

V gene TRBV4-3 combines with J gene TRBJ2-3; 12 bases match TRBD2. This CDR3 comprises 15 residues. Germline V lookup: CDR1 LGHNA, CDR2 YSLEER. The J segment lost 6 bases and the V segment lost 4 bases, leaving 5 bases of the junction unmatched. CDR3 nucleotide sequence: TGCGCCAGCAGCCTACTAGCGGGGGGTTATGATACGCAGTATTTT. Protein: CASSLLAGGYDTQYF.

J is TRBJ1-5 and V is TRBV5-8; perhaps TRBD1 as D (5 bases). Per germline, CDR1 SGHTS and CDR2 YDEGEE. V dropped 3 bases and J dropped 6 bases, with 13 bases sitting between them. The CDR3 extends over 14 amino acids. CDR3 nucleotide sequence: TGTGCCAGCAGCTGGGGCAGGGTGACTCAGCCCCAGCATTTT. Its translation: CASSWGRVTQPQHF.

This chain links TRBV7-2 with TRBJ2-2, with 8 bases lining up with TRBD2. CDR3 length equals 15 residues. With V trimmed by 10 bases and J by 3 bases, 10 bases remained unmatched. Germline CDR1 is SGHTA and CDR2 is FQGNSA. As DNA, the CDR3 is TGTGCCACGCGCGGTGGTAGCGGGGACACCGGGGAGCTGTTTTTT. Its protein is CATRGGSGDTGELFF.

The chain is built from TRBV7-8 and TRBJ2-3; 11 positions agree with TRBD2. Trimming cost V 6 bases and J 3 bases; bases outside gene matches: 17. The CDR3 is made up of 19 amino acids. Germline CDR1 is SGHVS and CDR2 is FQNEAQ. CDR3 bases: TGTGCCAGCAGTCTAACTAGCGGGGGCGCCATGGGGAGTACAGATACGCAGTATTTT. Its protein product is CASSLTSGGAMGSTDTQYF.

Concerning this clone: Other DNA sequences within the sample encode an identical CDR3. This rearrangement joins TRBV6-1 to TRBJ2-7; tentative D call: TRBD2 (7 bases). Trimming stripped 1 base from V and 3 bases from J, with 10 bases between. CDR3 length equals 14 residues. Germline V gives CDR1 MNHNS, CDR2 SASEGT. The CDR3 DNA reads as TGTGCCAGCAGTGAAGGCGGGGGCGGCTACGAGCAGTACTTC. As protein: CASSEGGGGYEQYF.

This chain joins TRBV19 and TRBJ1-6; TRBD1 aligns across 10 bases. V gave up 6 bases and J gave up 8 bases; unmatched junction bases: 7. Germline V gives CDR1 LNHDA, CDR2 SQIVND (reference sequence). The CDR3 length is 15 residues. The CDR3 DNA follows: TGTGCCAGTAGCCGCCCCGGGACAGGGGATTCACCCCTCCACTTT. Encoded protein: CASSRPGTGDSPLHF.

As DNA, the CDR3 is TGTGCCAGCAGCGCCCGAGGGGTGCTAGCGACCTCCTACAATGAGCAGTTCTTC. Amino acids: CASSARGVLATSYNEQFF. The rearrangement links TRBV7-2 to TRBJ2-1; perhaps TRBD2 as D (6 bases). Trimming stripped 5 bases from V and 0 bases from J, with 20 bases between. This CDR3 has 18 amino acids. Germline lookup yields CDR1 SGHTA and CDR2 FQGNSA.

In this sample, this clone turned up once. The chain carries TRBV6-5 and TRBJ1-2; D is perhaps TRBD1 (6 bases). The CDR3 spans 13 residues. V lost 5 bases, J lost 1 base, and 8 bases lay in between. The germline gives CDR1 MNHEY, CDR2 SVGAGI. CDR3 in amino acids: CASSRQDNYGYTF. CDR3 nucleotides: TGTGCCAGCAGTAGACAGGATAACTATGGCTACACCTTC.

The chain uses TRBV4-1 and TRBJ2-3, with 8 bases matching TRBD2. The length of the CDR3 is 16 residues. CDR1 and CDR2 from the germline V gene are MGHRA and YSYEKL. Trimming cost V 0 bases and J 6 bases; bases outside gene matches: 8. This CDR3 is CASSQEWAGGWDTQYF. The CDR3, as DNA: TGCGCCAGCAGCCAAGAGTGGGCGGGGGGCTGGGATACGCAGTATTTT.

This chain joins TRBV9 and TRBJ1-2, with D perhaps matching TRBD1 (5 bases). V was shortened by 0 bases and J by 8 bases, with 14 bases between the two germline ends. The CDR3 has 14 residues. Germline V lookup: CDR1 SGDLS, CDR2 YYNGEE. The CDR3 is CASSVGVGPDGYTF. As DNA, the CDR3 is TGTGCCAGCAGCGTAGGGGTGGGGCCAGACGGCTACACCTTC.